This is a list of T cell receptor beta chains from one sample in a study of identifying expanded T cells in peripheral blood. This table comes from immunoSEQ multiplex PCR, and its TCRdb copy is limited to in-frame clones, with some not included. The data hold about 82,000 clones, with around nine tenths observed a single time. Sequencing was performed on blood. Every receptor here comes from a person between 18 and 70 years old in good health. The CDR3 runs from the conserved cysteine through the conserved F or W. Expanded clones get a size class; other rows say once, few or many, or leave the size out.

j_gene | abundance | v_gene | len | CDR3aa
TRBJ1-4 | - | TRBV7-2 | 13 | CASSLGVNEKLFF
TRBJ2-3 | - | TRBV7-6 | 11 | CASSFPPTQYF
TRBJ2-5 | - | TRBV18 | 17 | CASSPRVAGPLEKTQYF
TRBJ1-1 | once | TRBV7-9 | 17 | CASSLVMGTGGTTEAFF
TRBJ2-7 | - | TRBV7-9 | 12 | CASGQGSYEQYF
TRBJ2-6 | - | TRBV19 | 15 | CASSIEKAGANVLTF
TRBJ2-3 | - | TRBV7-6 | 16 | CASSLGGTGRTDTQYF
TRBJ2-6 | - | TRBV19 | 19 | CASRNSGTGVRRGANVLTF
TRBJ1-4 | - | TRBV19 | 13 | CASSIRRNEKLFF
TRBJ2-7 | - | TRBV5-6 | 15 | CASSPALGSWYEQYF
TRBJ2-7 | - | TRBV25-1 | 17 | CASSVRQAGTPPLEQYF
TRBJ1-5 | - | TRBV9 | 14 | CASSVGTVGQPQHF
TRBJ1-4 | - | TRBV7-9 | 15 | CASSPRRATNEKLFF
TRBJ2-3 | once | TRBV9 | 19 | CASSPPLGGAGGVPDTQYF
TRBJ2-1 | - | TRBV11-2 | 15 | CASSLVLALAGEQFF
TRBJ1-2 | once | TRBV19 | 14 | CASSIRAEGYGYTF
TRBJ2-1 | - | TRBV2 | 15 | CASLRTSGPYNEQFF
TRBJ2-1 | - | TRBV5-1 | 14 | CASMDGSGYNEQFF
TRBJ1-2 | - | TRBV6-1 | 14 | CASRRTGVSYGYTF
TRBJ2-1 | - | TRBV29-1 | 14 | CSVEWLSSYNEQFF
TRBJ1-6 | once | TRBV10-3 | 17 | CAISESGQGAVRSPLHF
TRBJ2-7 | - | TRBV10-1 | 14 | CASSEWREEGEQYF
TRBJ1-5 | once | TRBV5-5 | 15 | CASSLNGDSNQPQHF